This T cell receptor beta chain was identified during a study of graft-versus-host responses after intestinal transplantation. Whole-study findings and limits: Recipient-marrow GvH clones were detected, some having first appeared in ileum or blood. Graft-donor T cell macrochimerism coincided with high graft-versus-host to host-versus-graft clonal ratios in allografts. Early post-transplant HvG declines were associated with peak circulating GvH clone levels.

Repertoires were generated with immunoSEQ multiplex PCR, while TCRdb's copy carries only in-frame clones and drops some. This sample has around 97,000 clones, with 75% to 95% found just once. For this clone: Its antigen is currently unknown.

The clonotype was recovered from a human donor who was the organ donor for an intestinal transplant. The material sequenced was unstimulated CD4+ T cells sorted from spleen or lymph node cells, taken before transplant.

The chain's CDR3 is CASSLSGSNQPQHF. The CDR3 coding sequence is TGTGCCAGCAGTTTATCGGGGTCAAATCAGCCCCAGCATTTT. The V gene is TRBV28, the J gene TRBJ1-5; no reliable D call. The V end was cut by 1 base, the J end by 4 bases, with 8 bases between. CDR3 length equals 14 residues. From germline, CDR1 is MDHEN and CDR2 SYDVKM.